The 25 T cell receptor beta chains given below trace back to one sample, sequenced in a study of blood T cell repertoires in COVID-19. Sequencing used immunoSEQ multiplex PCR; TCRdb keeps in-frame clones, though not all of them. The table records under 200,000 clones, 75% to 85% of them present only once. Sequenced sample: peripheral blood. These TCRs come from a human donor in a cohort sampled during active COVID-19.

The chain is built from TRBV7-2 and TRBJ2-1; 8 bases are a match to TRBD1. With 4 bases clipped from V and 7 bases from J, the junction kept 12 bases outside the gene matches. The CDR3 length is 16 residues. CDR1 SGHTA and CDR2 FQGNSA come from the germline V gene. The CDR3 DNA sequence: TGTGCCAGCAGCTCCTGGGCAGGGGGCGTTGGTAATGAGCAGTTCTTC. This encodes CASSSWAGGVGNEQFF.

The genes are TRBV2 and TRBJ1-5, with a tentative D call TRBD1 (5 bases). The germline V and J ends were trimmed by 5 bases and 0 bases, with 8 bases remaining between them. CDR1 SNHLY and CDR2 FYNNEI come from the germline V gene. The CDR3 length is 14 residues. CDR3 loop: CASSTQVSNQPQHF. The CDR3 coding sequence is TGTGCCAGCAGTACACAGGTTAGCAATCAGCCCCAGCATTTT.

V is TRBV19 and J is TRBJ2-7, with D possibly TRBD1 on 7 matching bases. CDR3 size: 14 residues. V was cut by 3 bases and J by 3 bases, with 12 bases left in between. Germline V CDR1 and CDR2: LNHDA, SQIVND (reference sequence). This chain's CDR3 is CASSMGQGGYEQYF. The CDR3 nucleotides are TGTGCCAGTAGTATGGGTCAGGGGGGCTACGAGCAGTACTTC.

The chain uses TRBV5-1 and TRBJ2-3; 7 bases are a match to TRBD1. V dropped 4 bases and J dropped 0; count of bases not matched to a gene: 5. The germline gives CDR1 SGHRS, CDR2 YFSETQ. The CDR3 consists of 15 residues. In nucleotides, the CDR3 is TGCGCCAGCAGCCCGAGGGGACAGAGCACAGATACGCAGTATTTT. This translates into CASSPRGQSTDTQYF.

J is TRBJ1-2 and V is TRBV4-1; D perhaps matches TRBD1 (5 bases). V lost 0 bases and J lost 4, with 15 bases in between. The CDR3 consists of 16 residues. The germline gives CDR1 MGHRA, CDR2 YSYEKL. CDR3 DNA sequence: TGCGCCAGCAGCCAAGATGACAGTTCCTCGGCCTATGGCTACACCTTC. Its protein product is CASSQDDSSSAYGYTF.

The J gene is TRBJ1-2, the V gene TRBV19; the match to TRBD1 covers 8 bases. The trim removed 3 bases at V and 7 bases at J, leaving 13 bases unmatched. CDR1 and CDR2 (germline): LNHDA, SQIVND (reference sequence). This CDR3 spans 16 amino acids. Here the CDR3 DNA reads TGTGCCAGTAGTATGGAGACAGGGGCGCTTGGTGGTGGCTACACCTTC. Its protein product is CASSMETGALGGGYTF. Drawing the rest from reference TRBV19 and TRBJ1-2, the complete variable domain is DGGITQSPKYLFRKEGQNVTLSCEQNLNHDAMYWYRQDPGQGLRLIYYSQIVNDFQKGDIAEGYSVSREKKESFPLTVTSAQKNPTAFYLCASSMETGALGGGYTFGSGTRLTVV.

The chain uses TRBV6-5 and TRBJ1-3; 7 bases are a match to TRBD1. The CDR3 loop spans 15 amino acids. The germline V gene has CDR1 MNHEY and CDR2 SVGAGI. J gave up 0 bases and V 8 bases, and 7 bases lay outside the gene matches. Here the CDR3 reads CASQRGQSSGNTIYF. The CDR3 region has the DNA TGTGCCAGCCAAAGGGGACAGTCCTCTGGAAACACCATATATTTT.

The chain uses TRBV5-1 and TRBJ2-7, with a weak D call TRBD1 (5 bases). Germline loops: CDR1 SGHRS, CDR2 YFSETQ. V shed 5 bases and J shed 7 bases, with 22 bases lying between them. There are 15 residues in the CDR3. The CDR3 nucleotides read TGCGCCAGCAGTCTAAGGGGAAAAAGTGCCGGGGAGCAGTACTTC. This encodes CASSLRGKSAGEQYF. The variable domain in full, with the rest retrieved from reference TRBV5-1 and TRBJ2-7, is KAGVTQTPRYLIKTRGQQVTLSCSPISGHRSVSWYQQTPGQGLQFLFEYFSETQRNKGNFPGRFSGRQFSNSRSEMNVSTLELGDSALYLCASSLRGKSAGEQYFGPGTRLTVT.

The chain has TRBV3-1 (or the pseudogene TRBV3-2) and TRBJ1-5, with D perhaps TRBD1 (6 bases). The CDR3 extends over 15 amino acids. Germline V CDR1 and CDR2: LGHDT, YNNKEL (reference sequence). V was shortened by 0 bases and J by 1 base, with 7 bases between the two germline ends. The CDR3: CASSQETGSNQPQHF. As DNA, the CDR3 is TGTGCCAGCAGCCAAGAAACAGGGAGCAATCAGCCCCAGCATTTT.

The gene calls are TRBV5-4 and TRBJ1-6; tentative D call: TRBD1 (6 bases). This CDR3 spans 14 amino acids. Germline CDR1 SGHNT, CDR2 YYREEE (reference sequence). V lost 0 bases and J 10 bases, leaving 11 bases between the germline ends. CDR3 nucleotides: TGTGCCAGCAGCTTGGGGACAGTTAGATCACCCCTCCACTTT. It translates to CASSLGTVRSPLHF.

The genes are TRBV28 and TRBJ2-7, with 9 bases fitting TRBD1. Per germline, CDR1 MDHEN and CDR2 SYDVKM. Unmatched junction bases numbered 7, after V lost 5 bases and J lost 2 bases. This CDR3 has 15 residues. The CDR3 region has the DNA TGTGCCAGCAGTCCCGGGACAGGGATGCCCTACGAGCAGTACTTC. This codes for CASSPGTGMPYEQYF. The variable domain in full, with the rest retrieved from reference TRBV28 and TRBJ2-7, is DVKVTQSSRYLVKRTGEKVFLECVQDMDHENMFWYRQDPGLGLRLIYFSYDVKMKEKGDIPEGYSVSREKKERFSLILESASTNQTSMYLCASSPGTGMPYEQYFGPGTRLTVT.

Concerning this clone: The same CDR3 arises from other DNA sequences in this sample as well. The chain carries TRBV3-1 (or the pseudogene TRBV3-2) and TRBJ1-5; 11 bases match TRBD1. Per germline, CDR1 LGHDT and CDR2 YNNKEL (reference sequence). This CDR3 is 16 amino acids long. After removal of 3 bases from V and 4 bases from J, the junction contained 5 bases not matched to a gene. In DNA, the CDR3 is TGTGCCAGCAGCCAGGCCGGGACAGGGGGGAATCAGCCCCAGCATTTT. It codes for CASSQAGTGGNQPQHF.

Comment on this clone: This may stem from a read error, because a much larger clone lies one nucleotide away. Other DNA variants within this sample encode the same CDR3. The V call is TRBV7-2, the J call TRBJ2-7; D gene unclear. Germline CDR1 and CDR2: SGHTA and FQGNSA. The CDR3 is 11 residues long. V was shortened by 5 bases and J by 2 bases, with 4 bases between the two germline ends. Written as DNA, the CDR3 is TGTGCCAGCAGCCCTGCCTACGAGCAGTACTTC. This gives the protein CASSPAYEQYF.

The rearrangement joins TRBV7-9 to TRBJ2-1; 12 nucleotides line up with TRBD2. From germline, CDR1 is SEHNR and CDR2 FQNEAQ (reference sequence). V was pared by 2 bases and J by 8 bases, with 10 bases of the junction left unmatched. The CDR3 consists of 17 residues. The CDR3 DNA follows: TGTGCCAGCAGCTTAAGAAGCCCTAGCGGGAGGGCGGATGAGCAGTTCTTC. Translation: CASSLRSPSGRADEQFF.

This clone was observed a few times. This sequence joins TRBV11-3 and TRBJ1-3; the D is unclear. Trimming stripped 0 bases from V and 0 bases from J, with 6 bases between. Germline V lookup: CDR1 SGHNT, CDR2 YENEEA. This CDR3 comprises 15 residues. CDR3 DNA sequence: TGTGCCAGCAGCTTAGATCCCAGCTCTGGAAACACCATATATTTT. Translated: CASSLDPSSGNTIYF.

The chain combines TRBV4-2 with TRBJ1-1; 7 nucleotides align to TRBD1. CDR1 and CDR2 (germline): LGHNA, YNFKEQ. The V gene end was trimmed by 1 base and the J gene end by 1 base; junction bases not matched to a gene: 3. The CDR3 is made up of 15 amino acids. CDR3 in DNA: TGTGCCAGCAGCCAAGTCGCAGGGGGGAACACTGAAGCTTTCTTT. It codes for CASSQVAGGNTEAFF.

This clone was picked up one time. The chain employs TRBV6-5 and TRBJ1-6, with a tentative D call TRBD1 (6 bases). The CDR3 is 15 amino acids. CDR1 is MNHEY, CDR2 SVGAGI, per germline. The V and J ends lost 2 bases and 5 bases respectively, with 10 bases between them. In DNA form, the CDR3 reads TGTGCCAGCAGTTACAGCGGACAGAATAATTCACCCCTCCACTTT. It translates to CASSYSGQNNSPLHF.

The chain employs TRBV4-1 and TRBJ2-7, with TRBD2 matching over 7 bases. The CDR3 is 15 residues long. Germline values: CDR1 MGHRA, CDR2 YSYEKL. The trim removed 4 bases at V and 3 bases at J, leaving 9 bases unmatched. CDR3 region: CASSPGRDPLYEQYF. In DNA, the CDR3 is TGCGCCAGCAGCCCTGGGAGGGACCCTCTCTACGAGCAGTACTTC.

On this clone itself: Other DNA variants within this sample encode the same CDR3. The rearrangement joins TRBV19 to TRBJ1-1; TRBD1 matches at 9 bases. The CDR3 is 14 amino acids. V was clipped by 4 bases and J by 2 bases; unmatched bases: 2. The germline V gene has CDR1 LNHDA and CDR2 SQIVND (reference sequence). The CDR3 region is CASSRGQGNTEAFF. In nucleotides, the CDR3 is TGTGCCAGTAGTAGGGGACAGGGTAACACTGAAGCTTTCTTT.

V and J are TRBV16 and TRBJ2-1; D unresolved. V lost 3 bases, J lost 5 bases, and 8 bases lay in between. The CDR3 is 13 residues long. Germline V gene sequence: CDR1 KGHSY, CDR2 FQNENV. The CDR3 bases are TGTGCCAGCAGCCATCTCTCTAACAATGAGCAGTTCTTC. Its protein product is CASSHLSNNEQFF. Supplemented by reference TRBV16 and TRBJ2-1, the full variable domain reads GEEVAQTPKHLVRGEGQKAKLYCAPIKGHSYVFWYQQVLKNEFKFLISFQNENVFDETGMPKERFSAKCLPNSPCSLEIQATKLEDSAVYFCASSHLSNNEQFFGPGTRLTVL.

The V call is TRBV4-1, the J call TRBJ2-7; TRBD1 matches at 9 bases. Germline CDR1 reads MGHRA; CDR2 reads YSYEKL. The J segment lost 0 bases and the V segment lost 4 bases, leaving 4 bases of the junction unmatched. The length of the CDR3 is 15 residues. DNA for the CDR3: TGCGCCAGCAGCCTGGGGACAGGGCTCTCCTACGAGCAGTACTTC. Its protein is CASSLGTGLSYEQYF.

This chain uses TRBV6-2 or TRBV6-3 with TRBJ1-3; the D is unclear. V was trimmed by 0 bases and J by 3 bases, leaving 12 bases between them. From germline, CDR1 is MNHEY and CDR2 SVGEGT. CDR3 size: 16 residues. The CDR3 DNA reads TGTGCCAGCAGTTACTCGAGCGGCAGCCTTGGAAACACCATATATTTT. This sequence encodes CASSYSSGSLGNTIYF.

The gene calls are TRBV12-3 or TRBV12-4 and TRBJ1-2; D might be TRBD1 (5 bases). The CDR3 runs 13 residues. V gave up 5 bases and J gave up 6 bases, with 13 bases separating them. In nucleotides, the CDR3 is TGTGCCAGCAGTCCCCGGGGGTCGCATGGCTACACCTTC. Translated: CASSPRGSHGYTF.

The genes are TRBV11-2 and TRBJ1-2, with 10 nucleotides matching TRBD1. The germline CDR1 and CDR2 sequences are SGHAT and FQNNGV. The CDR3 length is 14 residues. V gave up 5 bases and J gave up 5 bases; unmatched junction bases: 5. The CDR3 nucleotides are TGTGCCAGCAGCCAGGACAGGGGGTGGTATGGCTACACCTTC. This encodes CASSQDRGWYGYTF.

This clone has just a few counts. V gene TRBV7-6 combines with J gene TRBJ1-4, with 8 bases lining up with TRBD1. The V gene end was trimmed by 3 bases and the J gene end by 4 bases; junction bases not matched to a gene: 1. The CDR3 extends over 14 amino acids. Germline-derived CDR1 and CDR2 are SGHVS and FNYEAQ. The CDR3 reads CASSFDRGNEKLFF. The CDR3 bases are TGTGCCAGCAGCTTCGACAGGGGTAATGAAAAACTGTTTTTT.